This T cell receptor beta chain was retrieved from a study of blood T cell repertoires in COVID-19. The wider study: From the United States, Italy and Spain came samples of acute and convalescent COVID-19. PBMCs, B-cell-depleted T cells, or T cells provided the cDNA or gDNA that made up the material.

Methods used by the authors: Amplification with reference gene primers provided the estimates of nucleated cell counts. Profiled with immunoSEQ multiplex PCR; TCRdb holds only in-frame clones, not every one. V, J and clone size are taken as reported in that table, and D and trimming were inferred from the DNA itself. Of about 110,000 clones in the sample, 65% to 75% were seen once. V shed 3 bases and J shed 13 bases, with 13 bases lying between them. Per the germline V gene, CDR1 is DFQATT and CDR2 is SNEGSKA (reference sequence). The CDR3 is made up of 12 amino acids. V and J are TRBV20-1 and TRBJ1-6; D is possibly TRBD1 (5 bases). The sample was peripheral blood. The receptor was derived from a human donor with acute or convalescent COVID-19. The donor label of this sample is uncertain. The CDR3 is CSASTGSTPLHF. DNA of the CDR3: TGCAGTGCTAGTACAGGTTCCACTCCCCTCCACTTT.